The clone carrying this TCR beta chain has a handful of counts. This record belongs to a study of CD8+ T cells in alopecia areata. On the study more broadly: Tofacitinib continued for 6 to 18 months and was then withheld for 6 months.

Trimming took off 0 bases at V and 6 bases at J, with 7 bases between the two ends. CDR3 size: 13 residues. The germline V gene has CDR1 SGHDN and CDR2 FVKESK. Treatment reported: oral pan-JAK inhibitor, 5-10 mg twice daily. RNA was extracted and reverse transcribed into cDNA as the sequencing template. Method: immunoSEQ multiplex PCR; TCRdb's copy keeps in-frame clones and lacks some. The table includes about 210,000 clones, approximately 38% detected once. The V gene is TRBV14, the J gene TRBJ2-3; D is ambiguous. Material: CD4+ T cells sorted from blood, obtained at roughly week 30, from a patient treated with tofacitinib. This TCR derives from a human donor with alopecia areata. The CDR3 coding sequence is TGTGCCAGCAGCCAAGACGGTGCCGATACGCAGTATTTT. Translation gives CASSQDGADTQYF.